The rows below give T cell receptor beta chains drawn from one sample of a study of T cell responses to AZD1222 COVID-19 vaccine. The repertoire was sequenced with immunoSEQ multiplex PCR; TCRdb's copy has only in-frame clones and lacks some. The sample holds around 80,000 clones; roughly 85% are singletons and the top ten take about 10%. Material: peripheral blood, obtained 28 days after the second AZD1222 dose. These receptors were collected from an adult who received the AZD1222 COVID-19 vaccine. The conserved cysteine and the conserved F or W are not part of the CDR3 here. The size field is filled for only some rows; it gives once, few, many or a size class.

cdr3_aa: ASRLERQGNSPSNYGYT; clone_size: NA; v_call: TRBV6-4
cdr3_aa: ASSLDRNSYEQY; clone_size: few; v_call: TRBV27
cdr3_aa: ASSLGTSVTRTDTQY; clone_size: NA; v_call: TRBV7-2
cdr3_aa: ASSLGLDRTDTQY; clone_size: NA; v_call: TRBV7-7
cdr3_aa: ASSQWTAETQY; clone_size: NA; v_call: TRBV23-1
cdr3_aa: ASSVGQGVETQY; clone_size: NA; v_call: TRBV9
cdr3_aa: ASRASWGAINQPQH; clone_size: NA; v_call: TRBV19
cdr3_aa: ASKSGVWEAF; clone_size: NA; v_call: TRBV6-5
cdr3_aa: ASSRNRPADTQY; clone_size: NA; v_call: TRBV11-2
cdr3_aa: ASRSNQGVISNEQF; clone_size: NA; v_call: TRBV3-1/TRBV3-2
cdr3_aa: ASSPPFDTYEQY; clone_size: few; v_call: TRBV18
cdr3_aa: ASSEAVGGNTIY; clone_size: once; v_call: TRBV2
cdr3_aa: ASSVGLGNQPQH; clone_size: NA; v_call: TRBV9
cdr3_aa: ASSPPPRWGNTEAF; clone_size: NA; v_call: TRBV28
cdr3_aa: ASSPHGEGGRNEQY; clone_size: NA; v_call: TRBV27
cdr3_aa: ASSQGRVLGEAF; clone_size: NA; v_call: TRBV3-1/TRBV3-2
cdr3_aa: ASMGFEAF; clone_size: NA; v_call: TRBV6-5
cdr3_aa: ASSQDMARSYEQY; clone_size: once; v_call: TRBV3-1/TRBV3-2
cdr3_aa: SVIQGGDEKLF; clone_size: NA; v_call: TRBV29-1
cdr3_aa: ASSRGGSGGGEDTQY; clone_size: NA; v_call: TRBV4-1
cdr3_aa: ASNGGPGNEQF; clone_size: once; v_call: TRBV25-1
cdr3_aa: ASSGTGAGRYQPQH; clone_size: once; v_call: TRBV6-2/TRBV6-3
cdr3_aa: ASSVVSGVAGELF; clone_size: NA; v_call: TRBV6-4
cdr3_aa: ASSLAGVANEKLF; clone_size: NA; v_call: TRBV7-2
cdr3_aa: ASRSGTRNEQF; clone_size: NA; v_call: TRBV19
cdr3_aa: ASLQGAQPQH; clone_size: NA; v_call: TRBV27
cdr3_aa: ASSVSGGTQF; clone_size: NA; v_call: TRBV7-8
cdr3_aa: ASSLDLRTDTQY; clone_size: NA; v_call: TRBV7-7
cdr3_aa: ASSVHRIDNEKLF; clone_size: NA; v_call: TRBV2
cdr3_aa: ASSESGVSGYT; clone_size: NA; v_call: TRBV10-2
cdr3_aa: ASSSPTDSYNEQF; clone_size: NA; v_call: TRBV28
cdr3_aa: ATSRVAGNEKLF; clone_size: NA; v_call: TRBV15
cdr3_aa: ASSFGGASYEQY; clone_size: few; v_call: TRBV5-4
cdr3_aa: AISESDTFRSGANVLT; clone_size: NA; v_call: TRBV10-3
cdr3_aa: ASSPEGSTEAF; clone_size: NA; v_call: TRBV18
cdr3_aa: ASSQSRTGGSQPQH; clone_size: NA; v_call: TRBV3-1/TRBV3-2
cdr3_aa: ASSVGARVYSNQPQH; clone_size: NA; v_call: TRBV6-1
cdr3_aa: ASSLQGGDTEAF; clone_size: NA; v_call: TRBV6-4
cdr3_aa: ASSVGGGHTYEQY; clone_size: NA; v_call: TRBV9
cdr3_aa: ASSLDRRYNEQF; clone_size: NA; v_call: TRBV5-1
cdr3_aa: ASSSGQGSNQPQH; clone_size: NA; v_call: TRBV2
cdr3_aa: ATSGGLGGYT; clone_size: NA; v_call: TRBV24-1
cdr3_aa: ASSQDQAQPQH; clone_size: NA; v_call: TRBV4-2
cdr3_aa: ASSTGRNTEAF; clone_size: once; v_call: TRBV25-1
cdr3_aa: ASSLGVRVGYEQY; clone_size: NA; v_call: TRBV7-9
cdr3_aa: ASSQGVGSNYGYT; clone_size: NA; v_call: TRBV3-1/TRBV3-2